The 5 T cell receptor beta chains below were found in one sample sequenced in a study of shared clonotypes between healthy human individuals. The method was immunoSEQ multiplex PCR; TCRdb's version includes in-frame clones alone and lacks a portion of them. The sample holds a few million clones, approximately 94% seen once. The sample consisted of naive CD4+ T cells sorted from blood. Subset defined: CD45RA+ positively selected. The receptors stem from a man between 18 and 29 years old in good health.

The V and J genes are TRBV2 and TRBJ2-7; 11 nucleotides align to TRBD1. Looked up from germline, CDR1 is SNHLY and CDR2 is FYNNEI. V was pared by 5 bases and J by 7 bases, with 4 bases of the junction left unmatched. The CDR3 spans 13 residues. The CDR3 here is CASSRGTGGEQYF. CDR3 coding DNA: TGTGCCAGCAGTCGGGGGACAGGGGGTGAGCAGTACTTC.

The V gene is TRBV6-1, the J gene TRBJ1-6; no clear D gene. The germline CDR1 and CDR2 sequences are MNHNS and SASEGT. The CDR3 runs to 16 residues. V was shortened by 3 bases and J by 8 bases, with 17 bases between the two germline ends. In DNA, the CDR3 is TGTGCCAGCAGTGAGGAGACTAGTACATTTTATTCACCCCTCCACTTT. Amino acids: CASSEETSTFYSPLHF.

This clone has more than one count but fewer than ten. Other nucleotide sequences from this sample produce the same CDR3. V is TRBV6-5 and J is TRBJ1-2, with unresolved D. Trimming cost V 5 bases and J 2 bases, with 9 bases left between them. The germline V gene has CDR1 MNHEY and CDR2 SVGAGI. This CDR3 is 13 amino acids long. CDR3 in DNA: TGTGCCAGCAGTCCGGACGGAAACTATGGCTACACCTTC. This gives the protein CASSPDGNYGYTF.

The rearrangement uses TRBV7-6 and TRBJ1-6; D gene unclear. The germline V gene encodes CDR1 SGHVS and CDR2 FNYEAQ. This CDR3 contains 11 residues. V gave up 11 bases and J gave up 10 bases, with 12 bases separating them. The CDR3 is CAADLKSPLHF. In DNA, the CDR3 is TGTGCCGCCGATCTTAAGTCACCCCTCCACTTT.

V gene TRBV5-1 combines with J gene TRBJ1-1, with 9 bases lining up with TRBD1. The CDR3 has 15 amino acids. CDR1 is SGHRS, CDR2 YFSETQ, per germline. The trim removed 6 bases at V and 8 bases at J, leaving 14 bases unmatched. The CDR3 nucleotides read TGCGCCAGCACCCTCGGGACAGGGCTTCTCATAGAAGCTTTCTTT. It translates to CASTLGTGLLIEAFF.